The 25 T cell receptor beta chains below were found in one sample sequenced in a study of blood T cells in healthy people across ages. A second about 7 to 12 cycle PCR used barcoded and J-beta primers. TCRdb processed the 5' RACE reads anew with MiXCR; each CDR3 protein has one entry. Here the sample spans 1.5 million to 2 million distinct CDR3 sequences, around 42% being singletons. Source material: blood. The receptors derive from a human donor in good health.

This clonotype was found a few times. The chain recombines TRBV27 with TRBJ2-1, with D possibly being TRBD2 (6 bases). V was clipped by 3 bases and J by 12 bases, with 15 bases between them. CDR1 MNHEY and CDR2 SMNVEV come from the germline V gene (reference sequence). This CDR3 comprises 13 residues. CDR3 amino acids: CASSFLGPEGQFF. CDR3 DNA: TGTGCCAGCAGTTTTCTAGGGCCGGAGGGGCAGTTCTTC.

This clonotype was found a few times. The gene calls are TRBV7-8 and TRBJ2-7; D unclear. Germline CDR1 reads SGHVS; CDR2 reads FQNEAQ. This CDR3 comprises 11 residues. V gave up 5 bases and J gave up 10 bases, with 12 bases separating them. The chain's CDR3 is CASSQPPAQYF. The CDR3, as DNA: TGTGCCAGCAGCCAGCCCCCGGCCCAGTACTTC.

V gene TRBV29-1 combines with J gene TRBJ1-5; 8 nucleotides agree with TRBD1. The CDR3 runs 11 residues. J gave up 13 bases and V 5 bases, and 7 bases lay outside the gene matches. The germline CDR1 and CDR2 sequences are SQVTM and ANQGSEA. CDR3 in DNA: TGCAGCGTTAGACTACAGGGGGTACAGCATTTT. It yields the protein CSVRLQGVQHF.

Only a few counts were recorded for this clonotype. The chain joins TRBV18 to TRBJ2-5, with D tentatively TRBD1 or TRBD2 (6 bases each). The CDR3 extends over 16 amino acids. V was shortened by 3 bases and J by 2 bases, with 16 bases between the two germline ends. Germline V lookup: CDR1 KGHSH, CDR2 LQKENI. The DNA for the CDR3 is TGTGCCAGCTCACCGCGGGACACCATGTTACAAGAGACCCAGTACTTC. Amino acid sequence: CASSPRDTMLQETQYF. Based on the CDR3 plus reference TRBV18 and TRBJ2-5, the full variable domain is NAGVMQNPRHLVRRRGQEARLRCSPMKGHSHVYWYRQLPEEGLKFMVYLQKENIIDESGMPKERFSAEFPKEGPSILRIQQVVRGDSAAYFCASSPRDTMLQETQYFGPGTRLLVL.

Note on this clonotype: This CDR3 fails to terminate in the conserved phenylalanine or tryptophan, so it likely reflects a read error. This chain links TRBV5-6 with TRBJ1-2; the D gene is possibly TRBD1 (6 bases). Per germline, CDR1 SGHDT and CDR2 YYEEEE. The CDR3 sequence is 15 residues long. DNA for the CDR3: TGTGCCAGCAGCTTCTACGGGGGCGCTAAGTATGGCTACACCTCC. This gives the protein CASSFYGGAKYGYTS.

The V call is TRBV7-9, the J call TRBJ1-4, with D maybe TRBD1 (5 bases). The germline V gene has CDR1 SEHNR and CDR2 FQNEAQ (reference sequence). The length of the CDR3 is 15 residues. The V end lost 5 bases, the J end lost 7 bases, and 17 bases lay between the germline ends. DNA for the CDR3: TGTGCCAGCAGCAAGATCCGGGGCACAGGTGAAAAACTGTTTTTT. Amino acids: CASSKIRGTGEKLFF.

This clonotype showed up many times. Compared with germline, one end of the junction differs, possibly owing to a read error. This chain uses TRBV5-1 with TRBJ2-1; tentative D call: TRBD2 (5 bases). The CDR3 is 14 amino acids. CDR1 is SGHRS and CDR2 is YFSETQ in the germline V gene. CDR3 protein: CASRLGEGYNEQFF. The CDR3 DNA sequence: TGCGCCAGCAGGTTGGGTGAGGGTTACAATGAGCAGTTCTTC. The full variable domain, rest sourced from reference TRBV5-1 and TRBJ2-1, is KAGVTQTPRYLIKTRGQQVTLSCSPISGHRSVSWYQQTPGQGLQFLFEYFSETQRNKGNFPGRFSGRQFSNSRSEMNVSTLELGDSALYLCASRLGEGYNEQFFGPGTRLTVL.

The chain joins TRBV7-6 to TRBJ1-5; no definite D call. This CDR3 spans 15 amino acids. The germline V gene has CDR1 SGHVS and CDR2 FNYEAQ. The V end was cut by 1 base, the J end by 3 bases, with 10 bases between. The CDR3 nucleotides read TGTGCCAGCAGCTTAGTGCCGGGCCCCAATCAGCCCCAGCATTTT. Its protein is CASSLVPGPNQPQHF.

This chain links TRBV9 with TRBJ2-5; D remains ambiguous. CDR3 length: 14 residues. V shed 0 bases and J shed 5 bases, with 11 bases lying between them. The germline V gene encodes CDR1 SGDLS and CDR2 YYNGEE. The CDR3 region is CASSVVFTGETQYF. In nucleotides, the CDR3 is TGTGCCAGCAGCGTAGTTTTTACCGGGGAGACCCAGTACTTC.

V gene TRBV15 combines with J gene TRBJ2-3; no clear D. Trimming cost V 3 bases and J 1 base, with 23 bases left between them. Germline V gives CDR1 LNHNV, CDR2 YYDKDF (reference sequence). The CDR3 spans 19 residues. CDR3 sequence: CATSRFRPPLLVGTDTQYF. The DNA of the CDR3 is TGTGCCACCAGCAGGTTCCGTCCCCCTTTACTTGTCGGCACAGATACGCAGTATTTT.

The chain carries TRBV3-1 and TRBJ2-1, with 10 bases that match TRBD2. The CDR3 is 16 residues long. Germline lookup yields CDR1 LGHDT and CDR2 YNNKEL (reference sequence). V was clipped by 5 bases and J by 4 bases; unmatched bases: 8. CDR3 in DNA: TGTGCCAGCAGCTTTTGGACTAGCGGACCTTACAATGAGCAGTTCTTC. The encoded protein is CASSFWTSGPYNEQFF.

In its sample, this clonotype was seen a few times. The chain is built from TRBV7-2 and TRBJ2-5, with D possibly matching TRBD1 (6 bases). Trimming took 6 bases from V and 7 from J, leaving 12 bases between them. This CDR3 comprises 12 residues. Per germline, CDR1 SGHTA and CDR2 FQGNSA. This chain's CDR3 is CASSSDSGTQYF. Here the CDR3 DNA reads TGTGCCAGCAGTTCGGACAGCGGGACCCAGTACTTC.

The V gene is TRBV20-1, the J gene TRBJ2-1; D could derive from TRBD1 or TRBD2 (5 bases each). V lost 1 base and J 13 bases, leaving 8 bases between the germline ends. Per germline, CDR1 DFQATT and CDR2 SNEGSKA (reference sequence). This CDR3 has 10 residues. CDR3 sequence (DNA): TGCAGTGCTAGAGGGGGGACCCAGTTCTTC. It translates to CSARGGTQFF.

V gene TRBV12-5 combines with J gene TRBJ2-5, with TRBD1 matching over 7 bases. This CDR3 is 16 amino acids long. The trim removed 3 bases at V and 2 bases at J, leaving 9 bases unmatched. Germline assignment: CDR1 LGHNT and CDR2 FRNRAP. The CDR3 is CASGLSLGQLQETQYF. Written as DNA, the CDR3 is TGTGCTAGTGGTTTATCGTTGGGACAGCTACAAGAGACCCAGTACTTC.

This clonotype has a handful of counts. The chain is built from TRBV6-2 or TRBV6-3 and TRBJ2-7; no definite D call. Trimming removed 5 bases from V and 6 bases from J, with 11 bases in between. CDR1 is MNHEY and CDR2 is SVGEGT in the germline V gene. This CDR3 is built from 12 residues. CDR3 loop: CASSLQAVEQYF. In DNA, the CDR3 is TGTGCCAGCAGTCTTCAGGCGGTCGAGCAGTACTTC.

This clonotype is a singleton in its sample. The genes are TRBV20-1 and TRBJ1-5; D gene ambiguous. This CDR3 contains 13 residues. The germline V gene has CDR1 DFQATT and CDR2 SNEGSKA (reference sequence). V was cut by 0 bases and J by 11 bases, with 14 bases left in between. The CDR3 region is CSARDLGQYSQHF. CDR3 in DNA: TGCAGTGCTAGAGATCTAGGGCAGTACTCCCAGCATTTT.

The chain joins TRBV30 to TRBJ1-4; a weak D match, TRBD1 (5 bases). Between the trimmed V and J ends, which lost 7 bases and 4 bases, there was a span of 13 bases. There are 13 residues in the CDR3. Germline V lookup: CDR1 GTSNPN, CDR2 SVGIG (reference sequence). CDR3 nucleotide sequence: TGTGCCTTAACCCGACAGCTTAATGAAAAACTGTTTTTT. Amino acid sequence: CALTRQLNEKLFF. The whole variable domain, filled in from reference TRBV30 and TRBJ1-4, reads SQTIHQWPATLVQPVGSPLSLECTVEGTSNPNLYWYRQAAGRGLQLLFYSVGIGQISSEVPQNLSASRPQDRQFILSSKKLLLSDSGFYLCALTRQLNEKLFFGSGTQLSVL.

The chain recombines TRBV7-2 with TRBJ2-7; 7 bases match TRBD1. The CDR3 loop spans 15 amino acids. J was trimmed by 2 bases and V by 5 bases; bases with no gene match: 9. CDR1 and CDR2 from the germline V gene are SGHTA and FQGNSA. The CDR3 is CASSQNRDRTYEQYF. Here the CDR3 DNA reads TGTGCCAGCAGCCAAAACAGGGACAGAACCTACGAGCAGTACTTC.

This clonotype came up a few times. The chain couples TRBV18 to TRBJ1-6, with 7 bases that match TRBD1. Trimming at V came to 3 bases and at J to 7 bases, leaving 6 bases not matched to a gene. CDR3 length: 15 amino acids. Germline V gene data show CDR1 as KGHSH and CDR2 as LQKENI. Here the CDR3 DNA reads TGTGCCAGCTCACCGACACAGGGGACAAATTCACCCCTCCACTTT. It encodes CASSPTQGTNSPLHF.

The chain carries TRBV5-1 and TRBJ1-4, with no clear D. Between the trimmed V and J ends, which lost 7 bases and 8 bases, there was a span of 3 bases. CDR3 size: 9 residues. Germline V gives CDR1 SGHRS, CDR2 YFSETQ. CDR3 sequence (DNA): TGCGCCAGCTACGAAAAACTGTTTTTT. It yields the protein CASYEKLFF. Full variable domain (rest looked up from reference TRBV5-1 and TRBJ1-4): KAGVTQTPRYLIKTRGQQVTLSCSPISGHRSVSWYQQTPGQGLQFLFEYFSETQRNKGNFPGRFSGRQFSNSRSEMNVSTLELGDSALYLCASYEKLFFGSGTQLSVL.

This sequence joins TRBV7-9 and TRBJ2-7; TRBD1 matches 7 bases. The trim removed 4 bases at V and 3 bases at J, leaving 6 bases unmatched. The CDR3 consists of 14 residues. The germline V gene has CDR1 SEHNR and CDR2 FQNEAQ (reference sequence). The CDR3 region has the DNA TGTGCCAGCAGCTGGGTGGACAGGTTCTACGAGCAGTACTTC. As protein: CASSWVDRFYEQYF.

This clonotype was seen repeatedly, ten times or more. The J gene is TRBJ2-5, the V gene TRBV11-1, with D possibly being TRBD1 or TRBD2 (5 bases each). Germline V CDR1 and CDR2: SGHAT, FQDESV (reference sequence). Trimming stripped 1 base from V and 5 bases from J, with 8 bases between. The CDR3 is 13 amino acids. The CDR3 nucleotides are TGTGCCAGCAGCTTAGACAGGAGGGAGACCCAGTACTTC. It specifies CASSLDRRETQYF.

The chain carries TRBV20-1 and TRBJ2-6; the D is unclear. Germline CDR1 and CDR2: DFQATT and SNEGSKA (reference sequence). Trimming took off 0 bases at V and 4 bases at J, with 16 bases between the two ends. CDR3 length: 17 residues. The CDR3 DNA reads TGCAGTGCTAGAGACCTCCTTAGTACGAGGGGGGCCAACGTCCTGACTTTC. Translating gives CSARDLLSTRGANVLTF.

This clonotype was observed a few times. The gene calls are TRBV6-5 and TRBJ1-2; D call uncertain. CDR3 size: 11 residues. Germline V lookup: CDR1 MNHEY, CDR2 SVGAGI. V shed 8 bases and J shed 6 bases, with 10 bases lying between them. CDR3: CASGQGHGYTF. The CDR3 DNA follows: TGTGCCAGCGGCCAAGGGCATGGCTACACCTTC.

The rearrangement uses TRBV6-5 and TRBJ2-4; a weak D match, TRBD1 (6 bases). This CDR3 spans 16 amino acids. CDR1 and CDR2 (germline): MNHEY, SVGAGI. Between the trimmed V and J ends, which lost 0 bases and 0 bases, there was a span of 9 bases. The CDR3 DNA is TGTGCCAGCAGTTACTCGAGCAGGGGAGCCAAAAACATTCAGTACTTC. It translates to CASSYSSRGAKNIQYF.